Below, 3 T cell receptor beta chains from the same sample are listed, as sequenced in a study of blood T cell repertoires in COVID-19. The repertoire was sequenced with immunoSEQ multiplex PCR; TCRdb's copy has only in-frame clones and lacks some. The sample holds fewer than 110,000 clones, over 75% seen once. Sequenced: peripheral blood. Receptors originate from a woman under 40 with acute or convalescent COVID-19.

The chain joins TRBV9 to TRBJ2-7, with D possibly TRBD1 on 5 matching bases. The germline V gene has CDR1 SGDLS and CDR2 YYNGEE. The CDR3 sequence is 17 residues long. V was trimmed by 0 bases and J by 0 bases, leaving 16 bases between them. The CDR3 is CASSVGWGDTSSYEQYF. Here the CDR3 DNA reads TGTGCCAGCAGCGTAGGGTGGGGCGATACGAGCTCCTACGAGCAGTACTTC.

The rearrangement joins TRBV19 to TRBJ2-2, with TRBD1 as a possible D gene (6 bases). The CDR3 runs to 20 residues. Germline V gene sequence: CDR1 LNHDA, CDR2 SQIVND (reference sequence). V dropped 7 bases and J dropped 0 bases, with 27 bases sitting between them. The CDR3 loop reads CASNDQGIDLIRPNTGELFF. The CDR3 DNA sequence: TGTGCCAGTAACGACCAGGGGATCGATCTCATCCGGCCGAACACCGGGGAGCTGTTTTTT.

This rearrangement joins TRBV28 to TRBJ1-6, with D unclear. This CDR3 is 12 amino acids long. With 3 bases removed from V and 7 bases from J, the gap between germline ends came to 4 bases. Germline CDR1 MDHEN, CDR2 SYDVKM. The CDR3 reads CASSFENSPLHF. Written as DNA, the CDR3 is TGTGCCAGCAGTTTTGAGAATTCACCCCTCCACTTT. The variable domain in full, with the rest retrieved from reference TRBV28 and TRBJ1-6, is DVKVTQSSRYLVKRTGEKVFLECVQDMDHENMFWYRQDPGLGLRLIYFSYDVKMKEKGDIPEGYSVSREKKERFSLILESASTNQTSMYLCASSFENSPLHFGNGTRLTVT.